This T cell receptor (beta chain) was identified during a study of Ad26.COV2.S vaccination and SARS-CoV-2 variants. Study information: Donor allocation was to the COV1001 Ad26.COV2.S trial arm.

Treatment defined: roughly 18 received Ad26.COV2.S at low or high dose, single or two shots; 5 received placebo; per-sample allocation not given. Day 63 after the first vaccine or placebo injection was the time point for sampling. An adult donor aged 18-55 years was enrolled in Boston. Overall study results and limits: The analyses of TCR breadth and depth may have understated the size of total T cell responses. Substantial breadth was reportedly displayed by spike-specific CD8+ and CD4+ T cell responses after vaccination.

TCRdb keeps only in-frame clones here, not all; method: immunoSEQ multiplex PCR. The table lists approximately 450,000 clones, around 90% of them singletons. With 4 bases removed from V and 5 bases from J, the gap between germline ends came to 15 bases. The CDR3 extends over 14 amino acids. The germline V gene has CDR1 SGDLS and CDR2 YYNGEE. Comment on this clone: Its matching antigen is unknown.

The V and J genes are TRBV9 and TRBJ1-2; D may be TRBD1 (5 bases). This TCR was recovered from a person aged 18-65 years who received the Ad26.COV2.S COVID-19 vaccine or a placebo. The input for sequencing was peripheral blood, taken in a trial of Ad26.COV2.S vaccine versus placebo. CDR3 bases: TGTGCCAGCAGCCCCCGCCGGGACTCATATGGCTACACCTTC. This encodes CASSPRRDSYGYTF.